These 13 T cell receptor beta chains came from one sample sequenced in a study of cytomegalovirus exposure and HLA in healthy donors. The study ran its PCR with 60 Vbeta and 13 Jbeta primers. Here immunoSEQ multiplex PCR was the method, and the copy in TCRdb shows in-frame clones only, minus some. The table shows some 190,000 clones, with roughly 90% occurring only once. Material for sequencing was PBMCs. The receptors were gathered from a boy aged 2 to 10 in good health and CMV-seronegative.

This sequence joins TRBV15 and TRBJ2-3, with TRBD1 identical over 7 bases. The CDR3 covers 14 residues. The V and J ends lost 3 bases and 3 bases, in that order; junction bases with no gene match: 3. Germline V gene data show CDR1 as LNHNV and CDR2 as YYDKDF (reference sequence). The CDR3 loop is CATSSHRGTDTQYF. CDR3 in DNA: TGTGCCACCAGCAGCCACAGGGGAACAGATACGCAGTATTTT. The full variable domain, its missing parts supplied by reference TRBV15 and TRBJ2-3, is DAMVIQNPRYQVTQFGKPVTLSCSQTLNHNVMYWYQQKSSQAPKLLFHYYDKDFNNEADTPDNFQSRRPNTSFCFLDIRSPGLGDTAMYLCATSSHRGTDTQYFGPGTRLTVL.

This chain links TRBV25-1 with TRBJ2-5; maybe TRBD1 (5 bases). The germline V gene encodes CDR1 MGHDK and CDR2 SYGVNS. CDR3 length: 16 residues. Trimming stripped 0 bases from V and 3 bases from J, with 14 bases between. The CDR3 spells CASSEYLGAGEETQYF. CDR3 in DNA: TGTGCCAGCAGTGAATACCTTGGGGCTGGAGAAGAGACCCAGTACTTC.

The CDR3 protein is CASSRPSGSLFEQYF. Written as DNA, the CDR3 is TGTGCCAGCAGTCGGCCTAGCGGGAGTCTGTTCGAGCAGTACTTC. The V and J genes are TRBV6-1 and TRBJ2-7; the match to TRBD2 covers 10 bases. The CDR3 has 15 amino acids. Trimming at V came to 5 bases and at J to 6 bases, leaving 10 bases not matched to a gene. The germline V gene has CDR1 MNHNS and CDR2 SASEGT.

This chain joins TRBV21-1 and TRBJ1-5; the table gives TRBD1 as D, unverified against the DNA. TRBV21-1 is termed a pseudogene. The CDR3 totals 17 residues. DNA for the CDR3: TGTGCCAGCAGCATTTTAGCTGGGGGCAGAAACAATCAGCCCCAGCATTTT. Amino acids: CASSILAGGRNNQPQHF.

This chain connects TRBV2 to TRBJ2-5, with D maybe TRBD2 (5 bases). Germline CDR1 SNHLY, CDR2 FYNNEI. V lost 2 bases and J lost 9, with 13 bases in between. The CDR3 contains 13 residues. CDR3 sequence (DNA): TGTGCCAGCAGTGAAAGTACAGCGCGGGCCCAGTACTTC. Residues: CASSESTARAQYF.

CDR3: CASSLGGAVKTQYF. CDR3 bases: TGTGCCAGCAGTTTGGGGGGGGCGGTAAAGACCCAGTACTTC. The chain has TRBV27 and TRBJ2-5; weak D call: TRBD2 (7 bases). In germline, CDR1 is MNHEY, CDR2 SMNVEV (reference sequence). V was trimmed by 3 bases and J by 6 bases, leaving 14 bases between them. The CDR3 consists of 14 residues.

The genes are TRBV29-1 and TRBJ1-1, with 8 bases that match TRBD1. Germline CDR1 is SQVTM and CDR2 is ANQGSEA. The CDR3 totals 13 residues. Trimming cost V 3 bases and J 3 bases; bases outside gene matches: 3. In nucleotides, the CDR3 is TGCAGCGTTGACCGACAGGGGCACACTGAAGCTTTCTTT. Translated: CSVDRQGHTEAFF.

This chain connects TRBV9 to TRBJ2-7; possible D gene TRBD1, 5 bases. V gave up 7 bases and J gave up 5 bases, with 22 bases separating them. The length of the CDR3 is 15 residues. The germline gives CDR1 SGDLS, CDR2 YYNGEE. The CDR3, as DNA: TGTGCCAGCCGACGCTCCCTACAGGTGACAGACGAGCAGTACTTC. Its translation: CASRRSLQVTDEQYF.

The genes are TRBV28 and TRBJ1-1; D might be TRBD1 (6 bases). This CDR3 has 14 residues. Looked up from germline, CDR1 is MDHEN and CDR2 is SYDVKM. The ends were cut back, 5 bases at V and 0 bases at J, with 10 bases in the middle. CDR3 sequence (DNA): TGTGCCAGCAGTCCCAACAGGGTGAACACTGAAGCTTTCTTT. Its protein product is CASSPNRVNTEAFF.

The V gene is TRBV2, the J gene TRBJ2-3, with 12 nucleotides matching TRBD2. CDR1 SNHLY and CDR2 FYNNEI come from the germline V gene. With V trimmed by 6 bases and J by 4 bases, 5 bases remained unmatched. CDR3 length: 15 residues. CDR3 region: CASSLTSGGADTQYF. Written as DNA, the CDR3 is TGTGCCAGCAGCCTGACTAGCGGGGGTGCAGATACGCAGTATTTT.

The genes are TRBV7-9 and TRBJ2-7; D is perhaps TRBD2 (6 bases). V was shortened by 11 bases and J by 2 bases, with 13 bases between the two germline ends. The CDR3 consists of 12 residues. The germline gives CDR1 SEHNR, CDR2 FQNEAQ (reference sequence). DNA for the CDR3: TGTGCCGGTATGGGCGGGACCTACGAGCAGTACTTC. Its protein product is CAGMGGTYEQYF.

The gene calls are TRBV5-6 and TRBJ2-7; D might be TRBD1 (6 bases). Germline CDR1 SGHDT, CDR2 YYEEEE. This CDR3 comprises 15 residues. Trimming cost V 0 bases and J 0 bases, with 10 bases left between them. In DNA, the CDR3 is TGTGCCAGCAGCTTGGGACAGGTGATCTCCTACGAGCAGTACTTC. Its protein product is CASSLGQVISYEQYF.

The gene calls are TRBV4-2 and TRBJ2-7, with 9 bases fitting TRBD2. The CDR3 is 18 residues long. Germline V gene lookup returns CDR1 LGHNA and CDR2 YNFKEQ. The J segment lost 4 bases and the V segment lost 1 base, leaving 14 bases of the junction unmatched. The CDR3 spells CASSQGSNAAGGTYEQYF. CDR3 sequence (DNA): TGTGCCAGCAGCCAAGGAAGTAATGCGGCGGGAGGGACATACGAGCAGTACTTC.